This T cell receptor (beta chain) was identified in a study of T cells after yellow fever vaccination. Study-level information: The authors prepared low-cell-number fractions using SMART-Seq v4 Ultra Low Input. Overall study findings and caveats: Clones that expanded after primary vaccination mostly reappeared after the booster (over 95% CD4, roughly 90% CD8). Any FACS-sorted repertoire could hold abundant clonotypes that contaminate it from the bulk population.

This clonotype has just a few counts. What it binds is not known. The V and J ends lost 6 bases and 1 base, in that order; junction bases with no gene match: 5. The CDR3 covers 15 residues. TCRdb itself ran the 5' RACE reads through MiXCR, one entry per CDR3 protein. The table records 310,000 or so distinct CDR3 sequences, about 6.6% of them present only once. This chain joins TRBV12-3 or TRBV12-4 and TRBJ2-4; TRBD1 aligns across 8 bases. Sequences were derived from PBMCs, sampled roughly seven weeks after the first yellow fever vaccination. The receptor comes from a man between 18 and 29 years old who received the YFV17D yellow fever vaccine. In DNA, the CDR3 is TGTGCCAGCAGGTCGACAGGGGCGGCCAAAAACATTCAGTACTTC. It yields the protein CASRSTGAAKNIQYF.